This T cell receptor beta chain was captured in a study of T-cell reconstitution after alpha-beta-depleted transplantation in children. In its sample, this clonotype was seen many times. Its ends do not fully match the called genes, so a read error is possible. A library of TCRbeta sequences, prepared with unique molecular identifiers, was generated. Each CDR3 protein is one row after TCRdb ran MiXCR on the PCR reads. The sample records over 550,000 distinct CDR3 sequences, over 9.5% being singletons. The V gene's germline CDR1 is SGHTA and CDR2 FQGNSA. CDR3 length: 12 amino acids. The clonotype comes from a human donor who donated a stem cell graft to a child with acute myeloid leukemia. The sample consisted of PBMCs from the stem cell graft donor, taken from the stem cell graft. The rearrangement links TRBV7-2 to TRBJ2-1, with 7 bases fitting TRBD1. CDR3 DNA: TGTGCCAGCAGCTCTACCGACAGGGTTCCGTCCTTC. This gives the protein CASSSTDRVPSF. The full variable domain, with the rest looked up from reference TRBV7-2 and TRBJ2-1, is GAGVSQSPSNKVTEKGKDVELRCDPISGHTALYWYRQSLGQGLEFLIYFQGNSAPDKSGLPSDRFSAERTGGSVSTLTIQRTQQEDSAVYLCASSSTDRVPSFGPGTRLTVL.